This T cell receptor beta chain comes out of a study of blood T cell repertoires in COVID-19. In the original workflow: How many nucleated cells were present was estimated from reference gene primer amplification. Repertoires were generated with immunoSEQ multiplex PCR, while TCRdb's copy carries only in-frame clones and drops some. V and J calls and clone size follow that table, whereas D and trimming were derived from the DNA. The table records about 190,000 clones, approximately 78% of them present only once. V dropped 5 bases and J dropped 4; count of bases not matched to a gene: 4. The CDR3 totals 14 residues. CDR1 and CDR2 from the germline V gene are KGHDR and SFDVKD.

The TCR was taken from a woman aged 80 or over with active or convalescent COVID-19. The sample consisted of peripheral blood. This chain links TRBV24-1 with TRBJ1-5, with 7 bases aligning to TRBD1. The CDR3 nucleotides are TGTGCCACCAGTGGCACACAGGGGAATCAGCCCCAGCATTTT. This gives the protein CATSGTQGNQPQHF.